These 5 T cell receptor beta chains were sequenced from one sample in a study of radiotherapy plus CTLA-4 blockade in lung cancer. Assay: immunoSEQ multiplex PCR; the TCRdb copy retains only in-frame clones and omits some. This table has 30,000 to 40,000 clones, 60% to 80% appearing once. The sample was peripheral blood, taken from a patient treated with radiotherapy plus ipilimumab. The receptors shown here come from a human donor with non-small cell lung cancer whose response to radiotherapy plus ipilimumab could not be evaluated.

The chain joins TRBV18 to TRBJ1-5; TRBD1 aligns across 11 bases. J was trimmed by 5 bases and V by 4 bases; bases with no gene match: 7. The germline CDR1 and CDR2 sequences are KGHSH and LQKENI. The CDR3 runs 16 residues. Here the CDR3 DNA reads TGTGCCAGCTCACGGACCGGGACAGGGGGGGATCAGCCCCAGCATTTT. Residues: CASSRTGTGGDQPQHF.

The chain combines TRBV7-6 with TRBJ2-3; D is unresolved. Germline V gene data show CDR1 as SGHVS and CDR2 as FNYEAQ. The V gene lost 5 bases and the J gene lost 3 bases, with 12 bases spanning the gap. The CDR3 contains 14 residues. The CDR3: CASSPGYGTDTQYF. In DNA form, the CDR3 reads TGTGCCAGCAGCCCAGGCTACGGTACAGATACGCAGTATTTT.

The V call is TRBV6-5, the J call TRBJ1-5; 8 nucleotides agree with TRBD1. The CDR3 totals 13 residues. Trimming at V came to 8 bases and at J to 2 bases, leaving 2 bases not matched to a gene. CDR1 MNHEY and CDR2 SVGAGI come from the germline V gene. CDR3 DNA sequence: TGTGCCAGCGGGGGACAGGGCAATCAGCCCCAGCATTTT. Translated, it gives CASGGQGNQPQHF.

The gene calls are TRBV27 and TRBJ2-1; 10 bases agree with TRBD2. CDR3 length equals 16 residues. Germline values: CDR1 MNHEY, CDR2 SMNVEV (reference sequence). Unmatched junction bases numbered 6, after V lost 4 bases and J lost 3 bases. The chain's CDR3 is CASSSLAGGFYNEQFF. The DNA for the CDR3 is TGTGCCAGCAGTTCCTTAGCGGGAGGCTTCTACAATGAGCAGTTCTTC.

This chain links TRBV30 with TRBJ2-1; 13 nucleotides line up with TRBD2. This CDR3 has 14 amino acids. Losses at the gene ends were 2 bases for V and 12 bases for J; bases not matched to a gene: 7. Germline V gene sequence: CDR1 GTSNPN, CDR2 SVGIG (reference sequence). Here the CDR3 reads CAWSKGLAGEGQFF. In DNA, the CDR3 is TGTGCCTGGAGTAAAGGACTAGCGGGAGAAGGGCAGTTCTTC.